This T cell receptor beta chain was sequenced during a study of neurological immune-mediated disorders. For the study at large: Secondary progressive cases numbered 3 among the 34 multiple sclerosis patients, while the other 31 were relapsing-remitting.

The CDR3 loop spans 16 amino acids. Germline-derived CDR1 and CDR2 are DFQATT and SNEGSKA (reference sequence). V shed 0 bases and J shed 6 bases, with 17 bases lying between them. 5'RACE with 10-nucleotide random UMIs generated the cDNA. One entry per CDR3 protein, called by TCRdb with MiXCR from the 5' RACE reads. This sample has roughly 65,000 distinct CDR3 sequences, with around 5% found just once. This clonotype was counted ten times or more. The antigen remains unidentified. Findings of the study overall: The phylogenetic placement of 18 of 34 multiple sclerosis patients' repertoires in one related-CDR3 cluster constitutes a possible signature. No CDR3 amino acid sequences were shared by expanded clones across subjects, suggesting private repertoires in all groups.

This rearrangement joins TRBV20-1 to TRBJ2-2; D may be TRBD1 (5 bases). The receptor's source is a human donor with multiple sclerosis. The donor label of this sample is uncertain. The specimen sequenced was PBMCs. In DNA, the CDR3 is TGCAGTGCTAGAGATAGTGGTCCAGGGAAGGCCGGGGAGCTGTTTTTT. It codes for CSARDSGPGKAGELFF.